These 27 T cell receptor beta chains were all obtained from the same sample, sequenced in a study of identical twins. One entry per CDR3 protein, called by TCRdb with MiXCR from the 5' RACE reads. The sample holds 300,000 to 400,000 distinct CDR3 sequences; approximately 13% are singletons and the top ten take approximately 7.6%. These data were also reused for a study on yellow fever vaccine responses in identical twins.

Sequencing used CD8+ T cells sorted from blood. The receptors come from a young woman in good health.

This clonotype was picked up many times. This chain uses TRBV4-1 with TRBJ2-5; D might be TRBD1 (6 bases). Looked up from germline, CDR1 is MGHRA and CDR2 is YSYEKL. CDR3 size: 15 residues. V shed 1 base and J shed 4 bases, with 13 bases lying between them. The CDR3 is CASSQGAGAGETQYF. For the CDR3, the DNA is TGCGCCAGCAGCCAAGGTGCAGGGGCGGGAGAGACCCAGTACTTC.

The chain combines TRBV27 with TRBJ2-5; D unresolved. The germline gives CDR1 MNHEY, CDR2 SMNVEV (reference sequence). V lost 1 base and J 5 bases, leaving 17 bases between the germline ends. The CDR3 has 16 amino acids. The CDR3 nucleotides are TGTGCCAGCAGTTTATTTTCCGCCGGTTTGTGGGAGACCCAGTACTTC. It specifies CASSLFSAGLWETQYF.

This sequence joins TRBV6-1 and TRBJ2-1; D gene unclear. Germline CDR1 MNHNS, CDR2 SASEGT. The CDR3 is 11 residues long. Trimming left V 6 bases short and J 9 bases short, with 9 bases between. The CDR3 here is CASSRWGEQFF. DNA for the CDR3: TGTGCCAGCAGCCGTTGGGGTGAGCAGTTCTTC.

This clonotype was detected only a few times. This chain joins TRBV12-3 or TRBV12-4 and TRBJ2-5, with D maybe TRBD1 (6 bases). There are 15 residues in the CDR3. V lost 6 bases to trimming and J lost 5 bases, with 19 bases between them. The CDR3 nucleotides are TGTGCCAGCAGGTCCGGGACACGCCCCGGGGAGACCCAGTACTTC. Translation: CASRSGTRPGETQYF.

The rearrangement uses TRBV4-2 and TRBJ2-1; no reliable D call. Germline V gene lookup returns CDR1 LGHNA and CDR2 YNFKEQ. This CDR3 comprises 15 residues. Trimming left V 0 bases short and J 1 base short, with 7 bases between. As DNA, the CDR3 is TGTGCCAGCAGCCAAGATGGCAGGTCCTACAATGAGCAGTTCTTC. Translated: CASSQDGRSYNEQFF.

This clonotype has only a few counts. The chain carries TRBV15 and TRBJ2-1; 10 bases line up with TRBD2. The CDR3 spans 16 residues. After removal of 0 bases from V and 5 bases from J, the junction contained 4 bases not matched to a gene. CDR1 and CDR2 (germline): LNHNV, YYDKDF (reference sequence). DNA for the CDR3: TGTGCCACCAGCAGAGAAGGACTAGCGGCTCACAATGAGCAGTTCTTC. This sequence encodes CATSREGLAAHNEQFF. The full variable domain, its missing parts supplied by reference TRBV15 and TRBJ2-1, is DAMVIQNPRYQVTQFGKPVTLSCSQTLNHNVMYWYQQKSSQAPKLLFHYYDKDFNNEADTPDNFQSRRPNTSFCFLDIRSPGLGDTAMYLCATSREGLAAHNEQFFGPGTRLTVL.

The V call is TRBV20-1, the J call TRBJ2-7; D is unclear. Trimming took off 0 bases at V and 2 bases at J, with 8 bases between the two ends. Germline lookup yields CDR1 DFQATT and CDR2 SNEGSKA (reference sequence). CDR3 length: 13 residues. The CDR3 coding sequence is TGCAGTGCTAGAGACGACATTACCTACGAGCAGTACGTC. This translates into CSARDDITYEQYV.

The genes are TRBV12-3 or TRBV12-4 and TRBJ2-3; no clear D gene. The germline V and J ends were trimmed by 1 base and 5 bases, with 10 bases remaining between them. The CDR3 has 14 residues. The DNA of the CDR3 is TGTGCCAGCAGTTTAGTGACGGTTCTAGATACGCAGTATTTT. This encodes CASSLVTVLDTQYF.

This clonotype was counted a few times. The chain is built from TRBV10-3 and TRBJ2-5; 7 bases map to TRBD1. V shed 3 bases, J shed 5 bases, and the junction held 18 bases outside the gene matches. Germline-derived CDR1 and CDR2 are ENHRY and SYGVKD. This CDR3 has 18 amino acids. CDR3 sequence (DNA): TGTGCCATCAGTGATGCTGGGGACAGTTTGGTCCCTTCGGAGACCCAGTACTTC. This codes for CAISDAGDSLVPSETQYF.

The chain employs TRBV2 and TRBJ2-5, with D unresolved. Germline CDR1 SNHLY, CDR2 FYNNEI. The CDR3 is 14 residues long. V was trimmed by 1 base and J by 4 bases, leaving 10 bases between them. The CDR3 nucleotides read TGTGCCAGCAGTGAAGAGCTTGCCTTAGAGACCCAGTACTTC. It translates to CASSEELALETQYF.

The chain couples TRBV13 to TRBJ2-3, with D unresolved. V gave up 3 bases and J gave up 0 bases, with 10 bases separating them. CDR1 and CDR2 from the germline V gene are PRHDT and FYEKMQ (reference sequence). There are 15 residues in the CDR3. This chain's CDR3 is CASSFFSGSTDTQYF. The CDR3 DNA sequence: TGTGCCAGCAGCTTCTTTTCCGGGAGCACAGATACGCAGTATTTT.

This clonotype has more than one count but fewer than ten. V gene TRBV4-1 combines with J gene TRBJ2-7; D gene ambiguous. This CDR3 comprises 14 residues. The germline CDR1 and CDR2 sequences are MGHRA and YSYEKL. The germline V and J ends were trimmed by 0 bases and 0 bases, with 6 bases remaining between them. CDR3 coding DNA: TGCGCCAGCAGCCAAGAGACAAACTCCTACGAGCAGTACGTC. Its translation: CASSQETNSYEQYV.

This clonotype was seen more than once but under ten times. This rearrangement joins TRBV24-1 to TRBJ2-3, with D unresolved. The CDR3 totals 15 residues. In germline, CDR1 is KGHDR, CDR2 SFDVKD. Trimming shortened V by 2 bases and J by 8 bases, and 16 bases separated the two germline ends. In nucleotides, the CDR3 is TGTGCCACCAGTGATTACAGCGAAGAAGGTGTTACGCAGTATTTT. It translates to CATSDYSEEGVTQYF.

The rearrangement uses TRBV14 and TRBJ2-7, with 9 nucleotides matching TRBD2. Germline V gene sequence: CDR1 SGHDN, CDR2 FVKESK. The CDR3 totals 16 residues. The V segment lost 4 bases and the J segment 5 bases; nucleotides outside the gene matches: 12. The CDR3 nucleotides are TGTGCCAGCAGCCGGAATCTCGTAGCGGGAGAGGACGAGCAGTACTTC. This translates into CASSRNLVAGEDEQYF.

The chain is built from TRBV24-1 and TRBJ2-3; tentatively, D is TRBD2 (5 bases). V shed 5 bases and J shed 2 bases, with 10 bases lying between them. Germline V lookup: CDR1 KGHDR, CDR2 SFDVKD. The CDR3 loop spans 14 amino acids. The CDR3 reads CATSGPGYTDTQYF. In DNA, the CDR3 is TGTGCCACCAGTGGCCCGGGGTACACAGATACGCAGTATTTT.

This clonotype came up many times. V usage is TRBV12-3 or TRBV12-4 and J usage is TRBJ2-7, with 9 positions matching TRBD2. V gave up 5 bases and J gave up 5 bases; unmatched junction bases: 7. The CDR3 sequence is 14 residues long. This chain's CDR3 is CASSLSGSWDEQYF. The DNA for the CDR3 is TGTGCCAGCAGTCTTAGCGGGAGCTGGGACGAGCAGTACTTC.

The gene calls are TRBV7-3 and TRBJ2-1; D remains ambiguous. Between the trimmed V and J ends, which lost 3 bases and 4 bases, there was a span of 7 bases. This CDR3 is 13 amino acids long. CDR1 is SGHTA, CDR2 FQGTGA, per germline. The DNA of the CDR3 is TGTGCCAGCAGCTTTGAACTGTACAATGAGCAGTTCTTC. Encoded protein: CASSFELYNEQFF.

This clonotype turned up a few times. V and J are TRBV20-1 and TRBJ2-7, with unresolved D. V was shortened by 3 bases and J by 1 base, with 16 bases between the two germline ends. The CDR3 is made up of 15 amino acids. Per germline, CDR1 DFQATT and CDR2 SNEGSKA (reference sequence). CDR3 loop: CSASNLAGWSYEQYF. The CDR3 nucleotides read TGCAGTGCTAGTAATTTAGCCGGCTGGTCCTACGAGCAGTACTTC.

In its sample, this clonotype was seen many times. The chain couples TRBV9 to TRBJ2-1, with 9 bases fitting TRBD2. With 0 bases clipped from V and 1 base from J, the junction kept 5 bases outside the gene matches. The CDR3 totals 17 residues. CDR1 and CDR2 (germline): SGDLS, YYNGEE. CDR3 loop: CASSVAVAGESYNEQFF. The CDR3, as DNA: TGTGCCAGCAGCGTAGCGGTAGCGGGAGAGTCCTACAATGAGCAGTTCTTC.

This clonotype was picked up a small number of times. The genes are TRBV7-9 and TRBJ2-1, with D tentatively TRBD1 (5 bases). Germline lookup yields CDR1 SEHNR and CDR2 FQNEAQ (reference sequence). Between the trimmed V and J ends, which lost 4 bases and 1 base, there was a span of 11 bases. The CDR3 is 15 amino acids. The CDR3 nucleotides are TGTGCCAGCAGCTCTCGACAGAGTTCCTACAATGAGCAGTTCTTC. Amino acid sequence: CASSSRQSSYNEQFF. The full variable domain, completed using reference TRBV7-9 and TRBJ2-1, is DTGVSQNPRHKITKRGQNVTFRCDPISEHNRLYWYRQTLGQGPEFLTYFQNEAQLEKSRLLSDRFSAERPKGSFSTLEIQRTEQGDSAMYLCASSSRQSSYNEQFFGPGTRLTVL.

The J gene is TRBJ1-1, the V gene TRBV28; D remains unclear. Trimming pared 5 bases from V and 1 base from J, leaving 8 bases between. In germline, CDR1 is MDHEN, CDR2 SYDVKM. CDR3 size: 13 residues. CDR3 region: CASSRPGNTEAFF. The CDR3 DNA reads TGTGCCAGCAGTCGCCCGGGGAACACTGAAGCTTTCTTT.

This clonotype was detected a few times. This chain connects TRBV24-1 to TRBJ2-5; D may be TRBD1 (6 bases). Germline assignment: CDR1 KGHDR and CDR2 SFDVKD. V lost 9 bases, J lost 1 base, and 14 bases lay in between. The CDR3 is 14 residues long. The CDR3 DNA is TGTGCCACCCCGCAGGGGCCCCTCCAAGAGACCCAGTACTTC. Its translation is CATPQGPLQETQYF.

This clonotype was recorded only once. The chain recombines TRBV2 with TRBJ1-2; D possibly corresponds to TRBD1 (5 bases). Germline V CDR1 and CDR2: SNHLY, FYNNEI. V dropped 4 bases and J dropped 5 bases, with 8 bases sitting between them. This CDR3 has 12 residues. Written as DNA, the CDR3 is TGTGCCAGCAGTGCGGGGGAATATGGCTACACCTTC. It yields the protein CASSAGEYGYTF. The variable domain in full, with the rest retrieved from reference TRBV2 and TRBJ1-2, is EPEVTQTPSHQVTQMGQEVILRCVPISNHLYFYWYRQILGQKVEFLVSFYNNEISEKSEIFDDQFSVERPDGSNFTLKIRSTKLEDSAMYFCASSAGEYGYTFGSGTRLTVV.

A few counts support this clonotype. This chain connects TRBV5-1 to TRBJ2-1; TRBD1 matches 8 bases. Germline V gene sequence: CDR1 SGHRS, CDR2 YFSETQ. V was clipped by 4 bases and J by 7 bases; unmatched bases: 13. This CDR3 contains 16 residues. Here the CDR3 DNA reads TGCGCCAGCAGCCTAGATCGGACAGGGCTCTCTAATGAGCAGTTCTTC. It codes for CASSLDRTGLSNEQFF.

This chain joins TRBV19 and TRBJ2-2; D gene unclear. CDR1 LNHDA and CDR2 SQIVND come from the germline V gene (reference sequence). The CDR3 is 11 amino acids. V gave up 11 bases and J gave up 6 bases, with 10 bases separating them. The CDR3 nucleotides read TGTGCCGGCGGTCCCCCCGGGGAGCTGTTTTTT. Amino acid sequence: CAGGPPGELFF.

This clonotype turned up a few times. The chain carries TRBV29-1 and TRBJ1-1; no clear D. This CDR3 is built from 14 residues. Per the germline V gene, CDR1 is SQVTM and CDR2 is ANQGSEA. V lost 3 bases to trimming and J lost 0 bases, with 11 bases between them. The CDR3 nucleotides read TGCAGCGTTGACTTCGGTATCCTGAACACTGAAGCTTTCTTT. Amino acid sequence: CSVDFGILNTEAFF.

In its sample, this clonotype was seen many times. The chain combines TRBV5-1 with TRBJ2-6, with 7 bases aligning to TRBD1. Trimming at V came to 4 bases and at J to 0 bases, leaving 16 bases not matched to a gene. The germline CDR1 and CDR2 sequences are SGHRS and YFSETQ. The CDR3 runs to 20 residues. Here the CDR3 DNA reads TGCGCCAGCAGCCCTCTACACTCAGGGGGTCCCCTCTCTGGGGCCAACGTCCTGACTTTC. Its protein product is CASSPLHSGGPLSGANVLTF.